A single sample gave rise to the 11 T cell receptor beta chains below, sequenced in a study of T cells after yellow fever vaccination. TCRdb fed the 5' RACE reads into MiXCR, producing one record per CDR3 protein. The data show 300,000 to 400,000 distinct CDR3 sequences, with roughly 8.7% seen just once and roughly 18% held by the top ten. This specimen was PBMCs, taken on the day of the first yellow fever vaccination. These receptor sequences come from a man younger than 30 who received the YFV17D yellow fever vaccine.

This clonotype has just a few counts. The CDR3 loop reads CASSLDGGLSTEAFF. The CDR3, as DNA: TGCGCCAGCAGCTTGGATGGGGGGCTCAGCACTGAAGCTTTCTTT. The chain has TRBV5-1 and TRBJ1-1; possibly TRBD1 for D (6 bases). Germline lookup yields CDR1 SGHRS and CDR2 YFSETQ. Trimming shortened V by 0 bases and J by 4 bases, and 13 bases separated the two germline ends. This CDR3 is built from 15 residues.

This clonotype was seen many times. The V and J genes are TRBV2 and TRBJ2-1; perhaps TRBD1 as D (6 bases). This CDR3 region has 12 residues. V lost 6 bases, J lost 10 bases, and 13 bases lay in between. CDR1 SNHLY and CDR2 FYNNEI come from the germline V gene. The CDR3 sequence is CASSANRVEQFF. CDR3 DNA: TGTGCCAGCAGCGCTAACAGGGTAGAGCAGTTCTTC.

Only a few counts were recorded for this clonotype. The chain combines TRBV5-1 with TRBJ2-4, with TRBD2 as a possible D gene (6 bases). The CDR3 runs 15 residues. V was shortened by 4 bases and J by 6 bases, with 17 bases between the two germline ends. Germline-derived CDR1 and CDR2 are SGHRS and YFSETQ. CDR3 bases: TGCGCCAGCAGCCCGCAACCGGGGCGGGGAAACATTCAGTACTTC. It translates to CASSPQPGRGNIQYF.

This clonotype was recorded a few times. This sequence joins TRBV29-1 and TRBJ2-1; D is possibly TRBD2 (5 bases). Germline values: CDR1 SQVTM, CDR2 ANQGSEA. There are 11 residues in the CDR3. V was shortened by 5 bases and J by 8 bases, with 10 bases between the two germline ends. The CDR3 nucleotides read TGCAGCGTTCGCGGAGCGGATGAGCAGTTCTTC. The encoded protein is CSVRGADEQFF.

As regards this clonotype: Germline is not matched at one junction end, which may reflect a read error. The chain couples TRBV7-8 to TRBJ2-5; D uncertain. CDR1 is SGHVS and CDR2 is FQNEAQ in the germline V gene. The CDR3 spans 14 residues. The CDR3 DNA sequence: TGTGCCAGCAGTTTAGGAACGGTCAAAGAGACCCAGTACTTC. This sequence encodes CASSLGTVKETQYF.

This chain joins TRBV12-3 or TRBV12-4 and TRBJ2-1; the D gene is possibly TRBD2 (5 bases). The CDR3 length is 13 residues. The V end lost 6 bases, the J end lost 6 bases, and 12 bases lay between the germline ends. Here the CDR3 reads CASSLTMGNEQFF. CDR3 DNA: TGTGCCAGCAGCCTGACTATGGGCAATGAGCAGTTCTTC.

The V gene is TRBV6-2 or TRBV6-3, the J gene TRBJ2-7; possible D gene TRBD1, 5 bases. Germline CDR1 is MNHEY and CDR2 is SVGEGT. V lost 4 bases and J lost 5, with 9 bases in between. CDR3 length equals 12 residues. The CDR3 region has the DNA TGTGCCAGCAGTTCCAGGGTAGACGAGCAGTACTTC. As protein: CASSSRVDEQYF.

This chain joins TRBV20-1 and TRBJ1-2; tentatively, D is TRBD1 (6 bases). CDR3 length: 15 residues. V was clipped by 4 bases and J by 0 bases, with 15 bases between them. Germline CDR1 reads DFQATT; CDR2 reads SNEGSKA (reference sequence). The CDR3 protein is CSAKRSGEPNYGYTF. The DNA for the CDR3 is TGCAGTGCTAAGAGGTCAGGGGAGCCTAACTATGGCTACACCTTC.

This clonotype was counted at least ten times. The chain links TRBV5-4 to TRBJ1-1, with D perhaps matching TRBD1 (6 bases). There are 14 residues in the CDR3. Germline lookup yields CDR1 SGHNT and CDR2 YYREEE (reference sequence). Trimming removed 1 base from V and 8 bases from J, with 15 bases in between. For the CDR3, the DNA is TGTGCCAGCAGCTTGTTGTCAGGGGACGTGGAAGCTTTCTTT. It specifies CASSLLSGDVEAFF.

J is TRBJ2-1 and V is TRBV6-2 or TRBV6-3; 9 bases agree with TRBD1. The CDR3 is 15 residues long. Per the germline V gene, CDR1 is MNHEY and CDR2 is SVGEGT. V lost 8 bases and J lost 3; bases outside the gene matches: 8. The CDR3 region is CASGTMDRGYNEQFF. The CDR3 region has the DNA TGTGCCAGCGGCACCATGGACAGGGGCTACAATGAGCAGTTCTTC.

This clonotype was counted between two and nine times. The chain employs TRBV10-3 and TRBJ2-5; possible D gene TRBD2, 5 bases. CDR3 length: 13 amino acids. CDR1 and CDR2 (germline): ENHRY, SYGVKD. Trimming stripped 0 bases from V and 3 bases from J, with 5 bases between. The CDR3: CAISESREETQYF. CDR3 nucleotide sequence: TGTGCCATCAGTGAGTCGCGGGAAGAGACCCAGTACTTC.